The 7 T cell receptor beta chains below come from one sample, sequenced in a study of OX40 agonist ivuxolimab in advanced cancers. Produced via immunoSEQ multiplex PCR; TCRdb's table is partial and in-frame only. Here the sample spans 45,000 to 60,000 clones, less than 90% being singletons. Sequenced material: CD4+ or CD8+ T cells sorted from blood, taken in a trial of the OX40 agonist ivuxolimab. The receptors come from an adult with an advanced solid tumor such as melanoma, head and neck, liver or kidney cancer.

CDR3 region: CASSLAPPGQGRYEQYF. For the CDR3, the DNA is TGTGCCAGCAGTTTAGCCCCCCCCGGGCAGGGCCGTTACGAGCAGTACTTC. This chain links TRBV27 with TRBJ2-7; D perhaps matches TRBD1 (5 bases). Trimming removed 2 bases at V and 4 bases at J, with 21 bases between. Germline V gene sequence: CDR1 MNHEY, CDR2 SMNVEV (reference sequence). The CDR3 sequence is 17 residues long.

The chain has TRBV27 and TRBJ2-5; no reliable D call. Gene TRBJ2-7 matches the end of the DNA better, so the J call may be wrong. The germline V gene has CDR1 MNHEY and CDR2 SMNVEV (reference sequence). The CDR3 loop spans 14 amino acids. CDR3 DNA: TGTGCCAGCAGTTTACTCGGGTTCTCCTACGAGCAGTACTTC. As protein: CASSLLGFSYEQYF.

J is TRBJ1-2 and V is TRBV5-6; D ambiguous. This CDR3 is 14 amino acids long. Germline assignment: CDR1 SGHDT and CDR2 YYEEEE. The V and J ends lost 0 bases and 4 bases respectively, with 10 bases between them. For the CDR3, the DNA is TGTGCCAGCAGCTTGGTTCCAGGCATCTATGGCTACACCTTC. The encoded protein is CASSLVPGIYGYTF.

The chain is built from TRBV2 and TRBJ2-7; weak D call: TRBD2 (6 bases). The CDR3 contains 15 residues. Deletions cut 3 bases from V and 3 bases from J, with 15 bases between. CDR1 and CDR2 (germline): SNHLY, FYNNEI. The CDR3 sequence: CASSDPEGLDYEQYF. CDR3 sequence (DNA): TGTGCCAGCAGTGATCCGGAGGGCCTCGACTACGAGCAGTACTTC.

CDR3 bases: TGTGCCAGCAGCTATAGCTCCTACGAGCAGTACTTC. This gives the protein CASSYSSYEQYF. V and J are TRBV28 and TRBJ2-7; D is unclear. This CDR3 contains 12 residues. V lost 6 bases and J 0 bases, leaving 6 bases between the germline ends. The germline CDR1 and CDR2 sequences are MDHEN and SYDVKM.

The chain recombines TRBV18 with TRBJ1-2, with no clear D. V lost 6 bases and J 5 bases, leaving 10 bases between the germline ends. This CDR3 has 12 residues. Per germline, CDR1 KGHSH and CDR2 LQKENI. The CDR3 sequence is CASSPDGYGYTF. In DNA, the CDR3 is TGTGCCAGCTCGCCTGACGGGTATGGCTACACCTTC.

This clone came up once. This chain connects TRBV6-1 to TRBJ2-7; no firm D call. The V gene's germline CDR1 is MNHNS and CDR2 SASEGT. The CDR3 has 15 residues. V lost 2 bases to trimming and J lost 6 bases, with 17 bases between them. CDR3 in amino acids: CASSEPAASQAEQYF. The CDR3 nucleotides are TGTGCCAGCAGTGAACCCGCGGCAAGTCAAGCCGAGCAGTACTTC.